This TCR beta chain was profiled in a study of blood T cell repertoires in COVID-19 (dated by TCRdb to about 2020). As for the study more broadly: Samples covering the acute and convalescent phases of COVID-19 were provided by collaborators in the United States, Italy and Spain. The prospective study material was composed of cDNA or gDNA derived from T cells, B-cell-depleted T cells, or PBMCs. The dataset comprised deeply sampled blood TCRbeta repertoires from subjects exposed to, actively infected with, or recovered from COVID-19. The repertoires were made available in a free public database intended to serve as a resource for research on the immune response to SARS-CoV-2. The samples were drawn from the first 160 participants of the ongoing ImmuneRACE study and from more than 1,000 subjects provided by 6 global collaborators. The sample metadata nearly always contained a de-identified subject ID, COVID-19 status, age in years and sex. Where HLA class I and class II types were available, the types were taken from metadata supplied by the sample provider, not from assay-based typing. General conclusions and limits of the study: Clinical and demographic metadata were provided uncurated, with the amount varying by source and participant.

The immunoSEQ Assay, a bias-controlled multiplex PCR, was used to amplify TCRbeta CDR3 regions from genomic DNA. The study's own analysis went as follows. Nucleated cell counts per sample were estimated from amplification of reference gene primers within the assay. Sequence reads were collapsed and filtered to measure the absolute abundance of every unique TCRbeta CDR3 rearrangement. For each sample, productive Simpson clonality was calculated as the square root of Simpson's diversity index over productive rearrangements. TCRdb took over this immuneACCESS table, retaining in-frame rearrangements with V and J assigned. Such tables are incomplete; in checked studies, under half of the missing clones stem from an unresolved V gene, and the remainder is unexplained. The V and J calls and the clone size are those of that table, but D and trimming were determined from the DNA. In all, the sample holds 200,000 to 250,000 clones, and 80% to 85% of those were seen once. The ten top clones hold approximately 5.2% of the sample.

One collaborating source in Seattle enrolled patients while the patients were actively infected and followed the patients over time throughout the course of disease. Whole blood was collected in K2EDTA tubes by collaborating institutions according to the institutions' own protocols. For TCRbeta analysis, collaborators shipped samples as frozen whole blood, isolated PBMCs, or DNA extracted from either of those sample types. Relative to germline, V is missing 0 bases and J is missing 2 bases, with 3 bases of the junction outside any gene match. The CDR3 spans 16 residues, from the cysteine through the phenylalanine. Just the 48-base CDR3 DNA is kept, in frame starting at base 1. For CDR1 and CDR2, the germline V gene lists LGHNA and YSLEER. This clone has only a few counts. The antigen this receptor binds is unknown. Base qualities are missing; no much larger clone stands one base away.

What was sequenced was peripheral blood. The TCR sequence derives from a woman between 65 and 79 years old with COVID-19, enrolled during active disease. The chain links TRBV4-3 with TRBJ2-7; 11 nucleotides in the junction match TRBD2. In nucleotide form, the sequence is TGCGCCAGCAGCCAAGATCTACTAGCGGGGGCCTACGAGCAGTACTTC. The encoded protein is CASSQDLLAGAYEQYF.